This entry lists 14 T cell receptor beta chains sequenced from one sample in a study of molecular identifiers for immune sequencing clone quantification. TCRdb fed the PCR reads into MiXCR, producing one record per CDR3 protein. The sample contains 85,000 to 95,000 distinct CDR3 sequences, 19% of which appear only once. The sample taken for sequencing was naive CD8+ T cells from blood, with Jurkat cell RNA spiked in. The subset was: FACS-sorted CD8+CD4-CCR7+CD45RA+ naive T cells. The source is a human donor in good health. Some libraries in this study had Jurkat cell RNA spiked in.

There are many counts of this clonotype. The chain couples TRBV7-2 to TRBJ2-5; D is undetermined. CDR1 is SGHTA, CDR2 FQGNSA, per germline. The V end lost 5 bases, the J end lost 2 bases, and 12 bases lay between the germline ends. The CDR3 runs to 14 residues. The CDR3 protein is CASSLLAGQETQYF. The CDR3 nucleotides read TGTGCCAGCAGCCTGCTGGCCGGGCAAGAGACCCAGTACTTC.

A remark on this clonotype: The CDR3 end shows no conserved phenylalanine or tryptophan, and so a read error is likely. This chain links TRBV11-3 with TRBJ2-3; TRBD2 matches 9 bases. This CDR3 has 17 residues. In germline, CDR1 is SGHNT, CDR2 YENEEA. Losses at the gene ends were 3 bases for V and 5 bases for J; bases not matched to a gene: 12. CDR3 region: CASSFSRAGGLGDTQYL. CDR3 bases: TGTGCCAGCAGCTTTTCGCGAGCGGGAGGTCTCGGAGATACGCAGTATCTT.

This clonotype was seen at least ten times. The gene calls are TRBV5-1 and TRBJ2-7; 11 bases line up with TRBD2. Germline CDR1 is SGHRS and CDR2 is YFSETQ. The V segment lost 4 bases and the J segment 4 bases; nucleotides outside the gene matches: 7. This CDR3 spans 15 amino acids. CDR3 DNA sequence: TGCGCCAGCAGCATCCAACTAGCGGGAGAGTACGAGCAGTACTTC. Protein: CASSIQLAGEYEQYF.

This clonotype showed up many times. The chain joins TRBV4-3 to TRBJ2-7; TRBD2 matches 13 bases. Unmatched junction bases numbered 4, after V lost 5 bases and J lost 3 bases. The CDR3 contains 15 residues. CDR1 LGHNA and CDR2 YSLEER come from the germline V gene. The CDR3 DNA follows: TGCGCCAGCAGCGAAGGGACTAGCGGGATCTACGAGCAGTACTTC. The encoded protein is CASSEGTSGIYEQYF.

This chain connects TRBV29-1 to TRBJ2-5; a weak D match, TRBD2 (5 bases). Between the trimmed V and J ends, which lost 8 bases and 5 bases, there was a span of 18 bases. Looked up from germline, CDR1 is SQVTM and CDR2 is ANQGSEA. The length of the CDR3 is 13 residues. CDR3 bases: TGCAGCATCTTCACAGCGGCCGGCGAGACCCAGTACTTC. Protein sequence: CSIFTAAGETQYF. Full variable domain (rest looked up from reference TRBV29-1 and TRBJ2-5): SAVISQKPSRDICQRGTSLTIQCQVDSQVTMMFWYRQQPGQSLTLIATANQGSEATYESGFVIDKFPISRPNLTFSTLTVSNMSPEDSSIYLCSIFTAAGETQYFGPGTRLLVL.

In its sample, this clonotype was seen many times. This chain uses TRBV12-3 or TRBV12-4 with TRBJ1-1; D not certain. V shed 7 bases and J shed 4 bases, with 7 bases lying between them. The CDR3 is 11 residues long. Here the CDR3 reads CASTGGTEAFF. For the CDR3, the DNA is TGTGCCAGCACCGGAGGCACTGAAGCTTTCTTT.

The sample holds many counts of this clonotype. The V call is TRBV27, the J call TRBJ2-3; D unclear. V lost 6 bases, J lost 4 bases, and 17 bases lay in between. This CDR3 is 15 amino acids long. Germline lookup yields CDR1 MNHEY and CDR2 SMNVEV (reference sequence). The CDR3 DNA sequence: TGTGCCAGCAGCGAAGTCTTCACCCGCGCAGATACGCAGTATTTT. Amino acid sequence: CASSEVFTRADTQYF.

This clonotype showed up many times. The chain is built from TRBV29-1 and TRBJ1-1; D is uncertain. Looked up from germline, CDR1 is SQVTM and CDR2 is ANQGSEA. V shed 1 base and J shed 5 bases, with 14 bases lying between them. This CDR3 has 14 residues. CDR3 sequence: CSVEGALGGTEAFF. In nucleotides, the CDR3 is TGCAGCGTTGAAGGGGCGCTAGGAGGGACTGAAGCTTTCTTT.

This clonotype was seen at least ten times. The CDR3 DNA sequence: TGTGCCAGCAGCCCGCCGGCGACAGGGGTGACTGAAGCTTTCTTT. It specifies CASSPPATGVTEAFF. V usage is TRBV7-9 and J usage is TRBJ1-1; 8 bases agree with TRBD1. CDR3 size: 15 residues. Germline values: CDR1 SEHNR, CDR2 FQNEAQ (reference sequence). V shed 5 bases, J shed 5 bases, and the junction held 10 bases outside the gene matches.

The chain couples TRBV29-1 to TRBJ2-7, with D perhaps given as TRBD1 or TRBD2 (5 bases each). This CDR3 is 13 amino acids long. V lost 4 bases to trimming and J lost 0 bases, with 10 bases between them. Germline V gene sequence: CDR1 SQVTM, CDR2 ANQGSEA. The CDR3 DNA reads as TGCAGCGTTGGGGGGTACGACTCCTACGAGCAGTACTTC. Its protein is CSVGGYDSYEQYF.

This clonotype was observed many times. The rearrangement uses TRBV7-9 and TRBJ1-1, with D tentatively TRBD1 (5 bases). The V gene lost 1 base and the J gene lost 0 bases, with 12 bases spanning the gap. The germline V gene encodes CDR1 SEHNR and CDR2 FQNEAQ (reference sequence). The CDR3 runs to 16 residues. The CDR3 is CASSLGAGRMNTEAFF. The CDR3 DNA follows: TGTGCCAGCAGCTTAGGGGCAGGGAGGATGAACACTGAAGCTTTCTTT.

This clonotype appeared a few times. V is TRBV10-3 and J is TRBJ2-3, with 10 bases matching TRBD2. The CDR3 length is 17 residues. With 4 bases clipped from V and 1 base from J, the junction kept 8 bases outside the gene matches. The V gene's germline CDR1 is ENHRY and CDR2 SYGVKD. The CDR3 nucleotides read TGTGCCATCAGTGGTGGTCTAGCGGGGGACGGCACAGATACGCAGTATTTT. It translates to CAISGGLAGDGTDTQYF.

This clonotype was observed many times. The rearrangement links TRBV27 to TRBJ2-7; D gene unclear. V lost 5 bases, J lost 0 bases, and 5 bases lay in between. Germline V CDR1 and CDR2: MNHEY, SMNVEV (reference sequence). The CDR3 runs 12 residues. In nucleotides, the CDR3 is TGTGCCAGCAGTCCGAACTCCTACGAGCAGTACTTC. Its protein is CASSPNSYEQYF.

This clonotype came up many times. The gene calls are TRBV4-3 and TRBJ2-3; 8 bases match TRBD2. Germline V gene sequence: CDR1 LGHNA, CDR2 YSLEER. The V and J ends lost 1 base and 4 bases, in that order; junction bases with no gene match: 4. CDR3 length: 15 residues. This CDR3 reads CASSQGGTRADTQYF. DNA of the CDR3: TGCGCCAGCAGCCAAGGGGGGACTAGGGCAGATACGCAGTATTTT.